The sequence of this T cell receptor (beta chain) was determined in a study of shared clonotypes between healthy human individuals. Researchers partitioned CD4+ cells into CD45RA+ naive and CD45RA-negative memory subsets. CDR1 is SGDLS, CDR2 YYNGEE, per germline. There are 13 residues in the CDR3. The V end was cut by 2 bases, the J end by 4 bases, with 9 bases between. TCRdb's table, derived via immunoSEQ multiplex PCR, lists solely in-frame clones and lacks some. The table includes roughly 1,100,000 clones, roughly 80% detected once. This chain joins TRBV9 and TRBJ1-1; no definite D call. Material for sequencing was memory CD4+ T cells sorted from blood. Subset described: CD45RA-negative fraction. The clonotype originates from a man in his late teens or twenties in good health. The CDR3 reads CASSVRVSTEAFF. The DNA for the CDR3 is TGTGCCAGCAGCGTTCGGGTTAGCACTGAAGCTTTCTTT.